This entry lists 14 T cell receptor beta chains sequenced from one sample in a study of CD8 T cells in ankylosing spondylitis. Study-wide findings and caveats: There was a TCR beta motif, made of eight highly homologous variants, that appeared characteristic of ankylosing spondylitis blood.

Each CDR3 protein gets one entry after TCRdb re-called the 5' RACE reads with MiXCR. The table records more than 650,000 distinct CDR3 sequences, 10% to 15% of them present only once. No cognate antigen is known for these TCRs. The sample taken for sequencing was blood, either unsorted or a sorted T cell fraction (not recorded which). These receptors all come from a male donor with ankylosing spondylitis.

The V call is TRBV6-1, the J call TRBJ2-5; D gene unclear. V shed 0 bases and J shed 2 bases, with 4 bases lying between them. The germline gives CDR1 MNHNS, CDR2 SASEGT. The length of the CDR3 is 13 residues. The CDR3 loop reads CASSEAPQETQYF. The CDR3 DNA sequence: TGTGCCAGCAGTGAAGCGCCTCAAGAGACCCAGTACTTC.

This clonotype has just a few counts. V and J are TRBV10-3 and TRBJ2-7; 10 nucleotides agree with TRBD1. Trimming took 5 bases from V and 5 from J; bases not matched to a gene: 9. The CDR3 is 15 residues long. CDR1 is ENHRY and CDR2 is SYGVKD in the germline V gene. CDR3 loop: CAISPLGTGADEQYF. In DNA, the CDR3 is TGTGCCATCAGTCCTTTGGGGACAGGGGCAGACGAGCAGTACTTC.

This clonotype appeared a few times. The chain joins TRBV6-2 or TRBV6-3 to TRBJ1-6; D unresolved. V lost 6 bases and J 9 bases, leaving 15 bases between the germline ends. Germline CDR1 and CDR2: MNHEY and SVGEGT. The CDR3 sequence is 14 residues long. CDR3 nucleotides: TGTGCCAGCAGCCTGCCGAGAGCGGGTTCACCCCTCCACTTT. Its protein is CASSLPRAGSPLHF.

This clonotype was counted a few times. The V gene is TRBV20-1, the J gene TRBJ2-5; weak D call: TRBD2 (5 bases). V was trimmed by 8 bases and J by 1 base, leaving 14 bases between them. This CDR3 is 13 amino acids long. Germline V gene data show CDR1 as DFQATT and CDR2 as SNEGSKA (reference sequence). CDR3 residues: CSLLVAGQETQYF. As DNA, the CDR3 is TGCAGTCTCCTCGTCGCGGGCCAAGAGACCCAGTACTTC.

This clonotype was detected a few times. The chain is built from TRBV5-1 and TRBJ1-1; possible D gene TRBD1, 5 bases. Germline-derived CDR1 and CDR2 are SGHRS and YFSETQ. The CDR3 covers 15 residues. Between the trimmed V and J ends, which lost 4 bases and 2 bases, there was a span of 15 bases. CDR3 loop: CASSPGTFDNTEAFF. CDR3 coding DNA: TGCGCCAGCAGCCCGGGGACTTTCGACAACACTGAAGCTTTCTTT.

There are a few counts of this clonotype. The chain is built from TRBV20-1 and TRBJ2-1; D is unclear. This CDR3 region has 14 residues. Germline V gives CDR1 DFQATT, CDR2 SNEGSKA (reference sequence). The V end was cut by 2 bases, the J end by 0 bases, with 8 bases between. The CDR3 region is CSARRPGSYNEQFF. The CDR3 nucleotides read TGCAGTGCTAGACGCCCGGGCTCCTACAATGAGCAGTTCTTC.

A few counts support this clonotype. The CDR3, as DNA: TGTGCCAGCAGCTTGGATACACGACCGACCCAGTACTTC. Protein: CASSLDTRPTQYF. This sequence joins TRBV7-2 and TRBJ2-5; D remains unclear. Germline lookup yields CDR1 SGHTA and CDR2 FQGNSA. With 3 bases removed from V and 7 bases from J, the gap between germline ends came to 12 bases. This CDR3 spans 13 amino acids.

This sequence joins TRBV21-1 and TRBJ1-5; the table's D call, TRBD1, was not checked against the DNA. TRBV21-1 is a pseudogene segment. The CDR3 runs 15 residues. CDR3 loop: CAGSKRERGNQPQHF. In DNA form, the CDR3 reads TGTGCCGGCAGCAAAAGGGAGAGGGGCAATCAGCCCCAGCATTTT.

This chain connects TRBV20-1 to TRBJ1-5; 9 bases agree with TRBD1. V lost 5 bases and J lost 4; bases outside the gene matches: 6. The CDR3 is made up of 14 amino acids. In germline, CDR1 is DFQATT, CDR2 SNEGSKA (reference sequence). In DNA form, the CDR3 reads TGCAGTGCTTGGGACAGGGTACGGAATCAGCCCCAGCATTTT. It encodes CSAWDRVRNQPQHF.

V and J are TRBV5-1 and TRBJ1-4; perhaps TRBD1 as D (5 bases). The CDR3 totals 15 residues. The germline CDR1 and CDR2 sequences are SGHRS and YFSETQ. The V end was cut by 3 bases, the J end by 7 bases, with 16 bases between. Here the CDR3 DNA reads TGCGCCAGCAGCTCCCACCCCGGGGGTGGTGAAAAACTGTTTTTT. Residues: CASSSHPGGGEKLFF.

This clonotype was observed a few times. CDR3 loop: CSVGGGRGSDSYEQYF. The CDR3 DNA follows: TGCAGCGTTGGAGGGGGTCGGGGCAGTGACTCCTACGAGCAGTACTTC. The chain employs TRBV29-1 and TRBJ2-7, with D possibly matching TRBD1 (6 bases). The germline gives CDR1 SQVTM, CDR2 ANQGSEA. This CDR3 comprises 16 residues. The V and J ends lost 4 bases and 0 bases respectively, with 19 bases between them.

This clonotype was seen more than once but under ten times. The V gene is TRBV7-2, the J gene TRBJ1-2; 10 bases align to TRBD1. There are 14 residues in the CDR3. J gave up 4 bases and V 8 bases, and 7 bases lay outside the gene matches. The V gene's germline CDR1 is SGHTA and CDR2 FQGNSA. CDR3 in amino acids: CASPSGQGTYGYTF. CDR3 in DNA: TGTGCCAGCCCGTCGGGACAGGGGACCTATGGCTACACCTTC.

J is TRBJ2-1 and V is TRBV28; D is tentatively TRBD1 or TRBD2 (7 bases each). Trimming removed 9 bases from V and 2 bases from J, with 17 bases in between. Germline V CDR1 and CDR2: MDHEN, SYDVKM. The CDR3 sequence is 15 residues long. The CDR3 loop is CASIMGGGAYNEQFF. In nucleotides, the CDR3 is TGTGCCAGTATTATGGGAGGGGGCGCCTACAATGAGCAGTTCTTC.

Only a few counts were recorded for this clonotype. The chain links TRBV7-2 to TRBJ2-7; D uncertain. CDR1 is SGHTA, CDR2 FQGNSA, per germline. This CDR3 comprises 14 residues. Trimming removed 5 bases at V and 1 base at J, with 12 bases between. The CDR3 here is CASSQYWGSYEQYF. The CDR3 DNA is TGTGCCAGCAGCCAATACTGGGGTTCCTACGAGCAGTACTTC.